This entry lists 2 T cell receptor beta chains sequenced from one sample in a study of PD-1 blockade in classical Hodgkin lymphoma. Time point in this sample: cycle 4 day 1 (C4D1), after 6 weeks of nivolumab. The patients all showed relapse after autologous stem cell transplantation, while their brentuximab vedotin exposure varied. Some clones are missing from TCRdb's copy, which holds only in-frame ones; the method was immunoSEQ multiplex PCR. The sample lists 90,000 to 110,000 clones, about 92% seen once, with 15% to 20% in the top ten. The sequenced sample was peripheral blood mononuclear cells (PBMCs), obtained before the fourth cycle of nivolumab. The receptors stem from a human donor with classical Hodgkin lymphoma.

The chain couples TRBV4-1 to TRBJ2-3, with 8 bases matching TRBD2. CDR1 is MGHRA and CDR2 is YSYEKL in the germline V gene. J gave up 2 bases and V 0 bases, and 7 bases lay outside the gene matches. This CDR3 contains 17 residues. The CDR3 region is CASSQDRAGALTDTQYF. DNA of the CDR3: TGCGCCAGCAGCCAAGACAGAGCGGGAGCCCTCACAGATACGCAGTATTTT.

This clone appeared a single time. The chain couples TRBV2 to TRBJ2-1; TRBD2 matches 8 bases. Trimming removed 3 bases from V and 7 bases from J; junction bases left unmatched: 11. Germline assignment: CDR1 SNHLY and CDR2 FYNNEI. CDR3 size: 16 residues. CDR3 amino acids: CASSDPWGTSQNEQFF. The CDR3 nucleotides are TGTGCCAGCAGTGATCCCTGGGGGACTAGTCAAAATGAGCAGTTCTTC.